This T cell receptor beta chain was sequenced for a study of cytomegalovirus exposure and HLA in healthy donors. Clones were read by immunoSEQ multiplex PCR, and TCRdb kept only the in-frame ones, dropping some. This sample has about 160,000 clones; 65% to 90% occur once, and the top ten carry approximately 2.4%. This CDR3 is built from 17 residues. From germline, CDR1 is SNHLY and CDR2 FYNNEI. The V and J ends lost 4 bases and 0 bases respectively, with 18 bases between them. V and J are TRBV2 and TRBJ1-1; D remains unclear. The sequencing sample was made of PBMCs. The clonotype was recovered from a woman between 18 and 30 years old in good health and CMV-seronegative. DNA of the CDR3: TGTGCCAGCAGTGTAAGGTTACCGGGGAGTATGAACACTGAAGCTTTCTTT. It codes for CASSVRLPGSMNTEAFF.